Sequencing of this TCR beta chain was carried out in a study of blood T cell repertoires in COVID-19 (dated by TCRdb to 2019 to 2021). Regarding the study in general: Samples from collaborators originated in the United States, Italy and Spain and spanned both the acute and convalescent phases of COVID-19. HLA class I and class II types, where available, came from metadata supplied by the sample provider rather than from assay-based typing. The repertoires were released in a freely available public database intended as a resource for research on the immune response to SARS-CoV-2. The material from the prospective study consisted of cDNA or gDNA derived from T cells, B-cell-depleted T cells, or PBMCs. The samples were drawn from the first 160 participants of the ongoing ImmuneRACE study and from over 950 subjects provided by 6 global collaborators. Sample metadata almost always included a de-identified subject ID, COVID-19 status, age in years and sex. Subjects who had been exposed to COVID-19, were actively infected with it, or had recovered from it provided the deeply sampled blood TCRbeta repertoires that made up the dataset. Results the study describes overall, beyond this receptor: The amount of clinical and demographic metadata varied by source and participant and was provided uncurated.

CDR1 LNHDA and CDR2 SQIVND were looked up in the germline V gene (reference sequence). Reading from cysteine to phenylalanine, the CDR3 counts 15 amino acids. CDR3 DNA is the only sequence kept; it has 45 bases, read in frame from the first base. Trimming accounts for 7 bases at V and 0 bases at J, while the number of junction bases matched to no gene is 9. Each collaborating institution followed its own protocols to collect whole blood in K2EDTA tubes. Collaborator samples were shipped for TCRbeta analysis as frozen whole blood, isolated PBMCs, or DNA extracted from either sample type. TCRbeta CDR3 regions were amplified from genomic DNA by means of the immunoSEQ Assay, a bias-controlled multiplex PCR. The paper's data handling went like this. Within the assay, amplification of reference gene primers was used to estimate how many nucleated cells each sample contained. Sequence reads were collapsed and filtered to measure the absolute abundance of every unique TCRbeta CDR3 rearrangement. For each sample, productive Simpson clonality was calculated as the square root of Simpson's diversity index over productive rearrangements. Sourced from immuneACCESS, this table was stored by TCRdb with only in-frame sequences that have V and J called. A share of the clones is absent; for the studies checked, an unresolved V gene accounts for under half, and the remainder has no known explanation. V and J calls and clone size are copied from that table; D and trimming were computed from the DNA. The sample data list approximately 20,000 clones, and over 85% of these were observed just once. The ten top clones hold approximately 4% of the sample.

This clone has only a few counts. What this receptor recognizes is not known. No qualities accompany the bases; no much larger clone lies one base away. Here the chain combines TRBV19 and TRBJ2-7, with TRBD1 identical over 7 junction bases. The specimen sequenced was peripheral blood. This TCR was recovered from a woman between 45 and 60 years old with active COVID-19. Read as DNA, the sequence is TGTGCCAGTATCAACCCCCGGGACAGCTCCTACGAGCAGTACTTC. This codes for CASINPRDSSYEQYF. The CDR3 plus the reference TRBV19 and TRBJ2-7 genes for the other parts give the full variable domain: DGGITQSPKYLFRKEGQNVTLSCEQNLNHDAMYWYRQDPGQGLRLIYYSQIVNDFQKGDIAEGYSVSREKKESFPLTVTSAQKNPTAFYLCASINPRDSSYEQYFGPGTRLTVT.